The T cell receptor beta chain described here comes from a study of shared clonotypes between healthy human individuals (dated by TCRdb to about 2020). Describing the broader study: A couple of women and three men aged 18 to 49 years were included in the cohort. To increase sequencing depth and limit assay-specific biases, different laboratories used diverse techniques to prepare libraries and sequence TCR repertoires. Per donor, leukapheresis produced somewhere between about 0.8 and 9 billion PBMCs. For each donor, CD4 naive and CD4 memory were each run on three plates, CD8 naive on two plates, and CD8 memory on one plate. The study deeply sequenced blood TCR repertoires of five healthy adults to estimate repertoire size and the extent of clonotype sharing between individuals. What the authors observed across the whole study: Only blood was sampled, and tissue TCR repertoires likely differ from those in blood. Across a handful of donors, roughly 5.4% of naive CD4, around 3.3% of naive CD8, roughly 2.2% of memory CD4, and approximately 0.4% of memory CD8 clonotypes were shared. Even with the large sequencing depth, rarefaction of the sorted-subset datasets indicated that sequencing was incomplete. Compared with non-shared clonotypes, the clonotypes found in all four sorted-subset donors had higher generation probabilities. Because the study included a small number of donors, the genetic and exposure-history diversity represented was limited. Larger estimated clonotype richness was generally found for naive subsets than for memory subsets. Pairwise subsampling led to the expectation that sequencing depth would affect the degree of clonotype sharing among donors.

CDR1 and CDR2 were assigned from the germline V gene as SGHDN and FVKESK. Measured from the cysteine to the phenylalanine, the CDR3 is 15 residues long. CDR3 DNA is the only sequence kept; it has 45 bases, read in frame from the first base. A distance of 13 bases separates the germline ends of V and J, which lose 4 bases and 1 base respectively. About this clone: Its antigen is currently not known. One base away there is no much larger clone; base qualities are not given.

Using the deep immunoSEQ assay, multiplex PCR amplified TCR CDR3 regions from genomic DNA. For each cell subset, the extracted genomic DNA was distributed evenly across all wells of several immunoSEQ 96-well plates, and each plate served as one replicate. For sorted subsets, roughly 200 ng genomic DNA, equal to 30,000 or so T cell genomes, was loaded into each replicate PCR. Purified libraries were quantified with a Qubit 3.0 fluorometer, sized on a Bioanalyzer 2100, and re-quantified with the KAPA Library Quantification kit. Each immunoSEQ 96-well plate was sequenced on its own single-read 150-cycle Illumina NextSeq 550 flow cell. As for the original processing: The immunoSEQ output contained only junctional sequences without quality scores, so filtering could not match that applied to full-length reads. Sequences were annotated with PyIR, a Python wrapper for IgBLAST v1.9, using IMGT germline references to assign V/J genes and CDR3. Reads with weak V/J assignments (E-value above 1e-6), missing CDR3, stop codons, out-of-frame junctions, or ambiguous translated residues were removed. V3J clonotypes were defined as sequences sharing an identical inferred V gene, J gene, and CDR3 amino acid sequence. Percentage overlap between repertoires was calculated by dividing the number of shared unique clonotypes by the size of the smaller repertoire. Richness of each repertoire was evaluated using RTK rarefaction, the Chao1 estimator, and Recon v2.1 estimates of unobserved clonotypes. OLGA was used to compute generation probabilities for all TCRbeta clonotypes that the gDNA method yielded from a few donors. As stored in TCRdb, this immuneACCESS dataset retains in-frame rearrangements with V and J assigned. A fraction of the clones does not appear; measured against another copy, unresolved V genes explain less than half of the discrepancy, and the remainder lacks a known reason. V and J calls and clone size are copied from that table; D and trimming were computed from the DNA. A total of some 1,900,000 clones appear in this sample, 85% to 95% of them only once. Clones ranked in the top ten supply 0.95% to 1.5% of the sample.

CD8 naive samples were obtained by positive selection for CCR7 among CD45RO-negative cells, yielding a CD45RA+CCR7+ population from which TemRA cells were excluded. Healthy HIV-negative adults with no recently reported acute infections or vaccinations were included as donors. Every donor was a Caucasian adult residing in Nashville, Tennessee, USA. Blood was obtained by leukapheresis, after which PBMCs were separated by Ficoll-Histopaque density gradient centrifugation and cryopreserved in liquid nitrogen vapor phase. Analytical flow cytometry was used to check the purity and quantity of every magnetically sorted T cell population. Genomic DNA was isolated from each sorted fraction and quantified by UV absorbance on a Nanodrop 2000c.

This sequence originates from a man younger than 35 in good health. The source material was naive CD8+ T cells sorted from blood. Reading the label with the study, this specimen's cell subset or site is: CD45RA+CCR7+. The chain is assembled from TRBV14 and TRBJ2-5; the D gene identity is not certain. The DNA sequence is TGTGCCAGCAGCCCCTGGGCGGCGGTCCAAGAGACCCAGTACTTC. Protein translation: CASSPWAAVQETQYF.